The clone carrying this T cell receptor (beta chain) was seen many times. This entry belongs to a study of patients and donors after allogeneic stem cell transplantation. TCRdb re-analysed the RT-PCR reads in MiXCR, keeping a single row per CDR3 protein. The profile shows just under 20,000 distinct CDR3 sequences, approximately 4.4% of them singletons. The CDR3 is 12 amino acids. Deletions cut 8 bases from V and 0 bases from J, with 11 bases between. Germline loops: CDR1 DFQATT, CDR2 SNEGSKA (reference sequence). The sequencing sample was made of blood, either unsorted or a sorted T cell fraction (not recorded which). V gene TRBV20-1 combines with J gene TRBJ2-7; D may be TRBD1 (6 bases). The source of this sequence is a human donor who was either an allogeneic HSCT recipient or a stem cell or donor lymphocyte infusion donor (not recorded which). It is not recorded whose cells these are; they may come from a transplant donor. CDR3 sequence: CSSGQNSYEQYF. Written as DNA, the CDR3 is TGCAGTTCAGGACAGAACTCCTACGAGCAGTACTTC.